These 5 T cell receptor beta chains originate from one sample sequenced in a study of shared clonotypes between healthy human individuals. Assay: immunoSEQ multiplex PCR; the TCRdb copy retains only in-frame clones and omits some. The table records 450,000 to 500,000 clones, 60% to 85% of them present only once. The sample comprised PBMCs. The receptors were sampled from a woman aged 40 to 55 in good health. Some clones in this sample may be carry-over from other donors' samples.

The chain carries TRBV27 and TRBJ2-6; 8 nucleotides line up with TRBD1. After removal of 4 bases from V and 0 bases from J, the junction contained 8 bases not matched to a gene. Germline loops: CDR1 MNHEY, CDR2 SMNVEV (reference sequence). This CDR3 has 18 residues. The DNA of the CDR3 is TGTGCCAGCAGTTCCACGACAGGGGCGAGCTCTGGGGCCAACGTCCTGACTTTC. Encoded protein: CASSSTTGASSGANVLTF.

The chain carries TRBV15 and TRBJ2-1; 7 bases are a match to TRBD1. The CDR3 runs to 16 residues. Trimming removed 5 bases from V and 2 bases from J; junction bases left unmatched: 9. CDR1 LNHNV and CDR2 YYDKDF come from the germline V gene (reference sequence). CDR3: CATSGLQGMAYNEQFF. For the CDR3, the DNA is TGTGCCACCAGCGGGTTACAGGGGATGGCCTACAATGAGCAGTTCTTC.

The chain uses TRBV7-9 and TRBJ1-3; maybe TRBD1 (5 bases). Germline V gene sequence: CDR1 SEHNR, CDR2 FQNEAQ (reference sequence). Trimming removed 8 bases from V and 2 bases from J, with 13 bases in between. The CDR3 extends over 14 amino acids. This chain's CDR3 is CASASGGTGNTIYF. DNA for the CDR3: TGTGCCAGCGCATCTGGGGGTACTGGAAACACCATATATTTT.

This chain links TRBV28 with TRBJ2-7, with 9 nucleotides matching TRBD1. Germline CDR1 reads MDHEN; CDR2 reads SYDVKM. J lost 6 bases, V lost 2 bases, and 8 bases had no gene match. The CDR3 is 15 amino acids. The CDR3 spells CASSLPGQGRGEQYF. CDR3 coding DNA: TGTGCCAGCAGTTTACCGGGACAGGGTCGGGGCGAGCAGTACTTC.

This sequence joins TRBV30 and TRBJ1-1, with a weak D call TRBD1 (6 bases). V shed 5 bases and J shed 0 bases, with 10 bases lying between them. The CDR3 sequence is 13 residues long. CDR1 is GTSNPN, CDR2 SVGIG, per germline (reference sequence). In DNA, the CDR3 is TGTGCCTGGGGACAGCAACTGAACACTGAAGCTTTCTTT. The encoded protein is CAWGQQLNTEAFF.